A single sample gave rise to the 19 T cell receptor beta chains below, sequenced in a study of STAT5B mutations in CD4+ large granular lymphocyte leukemia. Here immunoSEQ multiplex PCR was the method, and the copy in TCRdb shows in-frame clones only, minus some. Among over 30,000 clones listed, about 85% were seen once. Material: CD4+ T cells from blood buffy coats. Receptor source: a human donor in good health.

The genes are TRBV5-4 and TRBJ2-5, with TRBD1 matching over 7 bases. The CDR3 is 14 residues long. The germline CDR1 and CDR2 sequences are SGHNT and YYREEE (reference sequence). Trimming took 8 bases from V and 2 from J; bases not matched to a gene: 9. CDR3 sequence reads: CASMLQGTQETQYF. The CDR3 region has the DNA TGTGCCAGTATGCTACAGGGGACGCAAGAGACCCAGTACTTC.

This chain connects TRBV19 to TRBJ2-1; TRBD1 matches 7 bases. Unmatched junction bases numbered 10, after V lost 4 bases and J lost 7 bases. Germline V gives CDR1 LNHDA, CDR2 SQIVND (reference sequence). This CDR3 spans 15 amino acids. CDR3 in DNA: TGTGCCAGTAGTAGCCGGGACAGTCATTTGAATGAGCAGTTCTTC. Protein: CASSSRDSHLNEQFF. Variable domain in full (rest from reference TRBV19 and TRBJ2-1): DGGITQSPKYLFRKEGQNVTLSCEQNLNHDAMYWYRQDPGQGLRLIYYSQIVNDFQKGDIAEGYSVSREKKESFPLTVTSAQKNPTAFYLCASSSRDSHLNEQFFGPGTRLTVL.

The chain is built from TRBV7-3 and TRBJ2-3, with D uncertain. This CDR3 contains 13 residues. Germline V gene lookup returns CDR1 SGHTA and CDR2 FQGTGA. V was cut by 0 bases and J by 2 bases, with 3 bases left in between. In DNA, the CDR3 is TGTGCCAGCAGCTTAACCCCCACAGATACGCAGTATTTT. Its translation: CASSLTPTDTQYF.

The V call is TRBV14, the J call TRBJ2-3, with TRBD1 identical over 9 bases. CDR1 is SGHDN and CDR2 is FVKESK in the germline V gene. The CDR3 spans 13 residues. V gave up 4 bases and J gave up 9 bases; unmatched junction bases: 5. The CDR3 DNA sequence: TGTGCCAGCAGCCTCGCGGGACAGGGAACGCAGTATTTT. It codes for CASSLAGQGTQYF.

This chain links TRBV7-2 with TRBJ1-2; weak D call: TRBD1 (5 bases). The CDR3 covers 16 residues. The ends were cut back, 2 bases at V and 2 bases at J, with 15 bases in the middle. Germline V gives CDR1 SGHTA, CDR2 FQGNSA. The CDR3 loop is CASSLWTLGTNYGYTF. The CDR3 DNA is TGTGCCAGCAGCTTATGGACTCTGGGGACCAACTATGGCTACACCTTC.

This chain joins TRBV6-1 and TRBJ1-3; a possible D gene is TRBD1 (5 bases). CDR1 is MNHNS and CDR2 is SASEGT in the germline V gene. V dropped 0 bases and J dropped 2 bases, with 14 bases sitting between them. This CDR3 is built from 17 residues. The CDR3 sequence is CASSEALGVRPGNTIYF. The CDR3 region has the DNA TGTGCCAGCAGTGAAGCGCTGGGGGTGAGGCCTGGAAACACCATATATTTT.

The chain uses TRBV27 and TRBJ2-7, with 8 positions matching TRBD1. The CDR3 spans 15 residues. Germline CDR1 MNHEY, CDR2 SMNVEV (reference sequence). Unmatched junction bases numbered 5, after V lost 3 bases and J lost 1 base. The CDR3 loop is CASSFSTGGSYEQYF. The CDR3 region has the DNA TGTGCCAGCAGTTTTTCTACAGGGGGTTCCTACGAGCAGTACTTC.

This chain uses TRBV11-2 with TRBJ2-1; D is unresolved. In germline, CDR1 is SGHAT, CDR2 FQNNGV. V was cut by 1 base and J by 0 bases, with 13 bases left in between. The CDR3 length is 17 residues. CDR3 nucleotides: TGTGCCAGCAGCTTAGGAGAGCGACGGAGCTCCTACAATGAGCAGTTCTTC. Translating it yields CASSLGERRSSYNEQFF.

This rearrangement joins TRBV28 to TRBJ2-7, with D tentatively TRBD1 or TRBD2 (5 bases each). Trimming took off 10 bases at V and 4 bases at J, with 17 bases between the two ends. The length of the CDR3 is 13 residues. Germline assignment: CDR1 MDHEN and CDR2 SYDVKM. In DNA, the CDR3 is TGTGCCACCTGGGACCTCTCTGGGTACGAGCAGTACTTC. Its protein product is CATWDLSGYEQYF.

CDR3 residues: CASSEVATQPQHF. CDR3 sequence (DNA): TGTGCCAGCAGTGAAGTGGCAACCCAGCCCCAGCATTTT. V gene TRBV6-1 combines with J gene TRBJ1-5; D not certain. Trimming pared 1 base from V and 7 bases from J, leaving 8 bases between. Per the germline V gene, CDR1 is MNHNS and CDR2 is SASEGT. This CDR3 is 13 amino acids long.

The rearrangement links TRBV7-2 to TRBJ1-4, with 10 nucleotides matching TRBD1. This CDR3 has 15 residues. Germline V lookup: CDR1 SGHTA, CDR2 FQGNSA. J gave up 7 bases and V 5 bases, and 7 bases lay outside the gene matches. CDR3 region: CASSLRQGASEKLFF. In DNA, the CDR3 is TGTGCCAGCAGCCTCCGACAGGGGGCGAGTGAAAAACTGTTTTTT.

The chain uses TRBV7-8 and TRBJ2-7; 8 bases align to TRBD2. This CDR3 contains 16 residues. V was clipped by 4 bases and J by 6 bases; unmatched bases: 14. The germline V gene has CDR1 SGHVS and CDR2 FQNEAQ. This CDR3 reads CASSWAASGSPCEQYF. The CDR3, as DNA: TGTGCCAGCAGCTGGGCGGCGAGCGGGAGTCCCTGCGAGCAGTACTTC. The full variable domain, with the rest looked up from reference TRBV7-8 and TRBJ2-7, is GAGVSQSPRYKVAKRGQDVALRCDPISGHVSLFWYQQALGQGPEFLTYFQNEAQLDKSGLPSDRFFAERPEGSVSTLKIQRTQQEDSAVYLCASSWAASGSPCEQYFGPGTRLTVT.

The V gene is TRBV29-1, the J gene TRBJ2-2; 9 bases align to TRBD1. Per germline, CDR1 SQVTM and CDR2 ANQGSEA. V shed 5 bases, J shed 4 bases, and the junction held 11 bases outside the gene matches. CDR3 length equals 16 residues. CDR3 sequence: CSVRGGQGDGTGELFF. In DNA, the CDR3 is TGCAGCGTTAGGGGGGGACAGGGTGACGGCACCGGGGAGCTGTTTTTT.

The CDR3 sequence: CASSYNDGAGANVLTF. Here the CDR3 DNA reads TGTGCCAGCAGTTATAATGATGGGGCTGGGGCCAACGTCCTGACTTTC. This chain links TRBV6-5 with TRBJ2-6; D not certain. The CDR3 sequence is 16 residues long. V dropped 3 bases and J dropped 2 bases, with 11 bases sitting between them. Germline lookup yields CDR1 MNHEY and CDR2 SVGAGI.

V is TRBV2 and J is TRBJ2-3, with D possibly called TRBD1 or TRBD2 (6 bases each). Germline CDR1 is SNHLY and CDR2 is FYNNEI. Trimming shortened V by 8 bases and J by 1 base, and 13 bases separated the two germline ends. The CDR3 runs 14 residues. In nucleotides, the CDR3 is TGTGCCAGCGGTAGGGGGGCCGGCACAGATACGCAGTATTTT. Translation gives CASGRGAGTDTQYF.

This clone was detected only a few times. The V call is TRBV5-1, the J call TRBJ2-2; unclear D gene. Germline-derived CDR1 and CDR2 are SGHRS and YFSETQ. V dropped 0 bases and J dropped 5 bases, with 8 bases sitting between them. The CDR3 spans 14 residues. The CDR3 here is CASSLDPSTGELFF. CDR3 coding DNA: TGCGCCAGCAGCTTGGATCCCTCGACCGGGGAGCTGTTTTTT.

The chain carries TRBV30 and TRBJ2-1; 7 bases align to TRBD2. The germline V gene has CDR1 GTSNPN and CDR2 SVGIG (reference sequence). The trim removed 2 bases at V and 6 bases at J, leaving 7 bases unmatched. This CDR3 region has 14 residues. The CDR3 spells CAWSPTREGNEQFF. DNA for the CDR3: TGTGCCTGGAGTCCCACAAGGGAGGGCAATGAGCAGTTCTTC.

This clone was found once. The chain is built from TRBV18 and TRBJ2-1; 8 positions match TRBD2. This CDR3 contains 13 residues. Germline V gives CDR1 KGHSH, CDR2 LQKENI. The V and J ends lost 3 bases and 5 bases, in that order; junction bases with no gene match: 0. Here the CDR3 DNA reads TGTGCCAGCTCACCGGGACTAGACAATGAGCAGTTCTTC. As protein: CASSPGLDNEQFF.

This clone was recorded only once. The V and J genes are TRBV9 and TRBJ2-7; tentative D call: TRBD2 (6 bases). Germline V gene lookup returns CDR1 SGDLS and CDR2 YYNGEE. The V and J ends lost 0 bases and 4 bases respectively, with 14 bases between them. CDR3 length: 15 residues. This CDR3 is CASSVATAGLYEQYF. The CDR3 nucleotides read TGTGCCAGCAGCGTAGCTACTGCGGGGCTTTACGAGCAGTACTTC.